This entry lists 10 T cell receptor beta chains sequenced from one sample in a study of T cells in Graves' hyperthyroidism and ophthalmopathy. TCR beta CDR3 sequences were amplified from RNA transcripts. Using the HTBI primer set, a first-round RT-PCR was run on the TCR CDR3. One entry per CDR3 protein results from TCRdb running MiXCR on the multiplex PCR reads. In the table there are 650,000 to 800,000 distinct CDR3 sequences, about 45% of which are singletons. The sample comprised peripheral blood or thyroid tissue (not recorded which). The source is an adult man with Graves' disease, either hyperthyroidism or ophthalmopathy (not recorded which).

J is TRBJ2-5 and V is TRBV25-1; no clear D gene. Germline V gene data show CDR1 as MGHDK and CDR2 as SYGVNS. The V and J ends lost 1 base and 4 bases respectively, with 13 bases between them. This CDR3 is 15 amino acids long. DNA of the CDR3: TGTGCCAGCAGTGAATGGCGTCTCGCCGGAGAGACCCAGTACTTC. As protein: CASSEWRLAGETQYF.

This clonotype was counted ten times or more. The chain has TRBV5-1 and TRBJ1-1; D ambiguous. CDR3 length equals 11 residues. The germline V gene encodes CDR1 SGHRS and CDR2 YFSETQ. Deletions cut 6 bases from V and 4 bases from J, with 7 bases between. The CDR3 coding sequence is TGCGCCAGCATCGAAGGCACTGAAGCTTTCTTT. The encoded protein is CASIEGTEAFF.

Concerning this clonotype itself: A read error may be the cause here, since a much bigger clone is one base away. It is likely a read error, because the conserved phenylalanine at the end of the CDR3 is missing. V is TRBV7-3 and J is TRBJ2-5, with a tentative D call TRBD1 (7 bases). CDR1 and CDR2 (germline): SGHTA, FQGTGA. Trimming stripped 0 bases from V and 5 bases from J, with 10 bases between. The CDR3 consists of 14 residues. CDR3 loop: CASSLTQGRETQYL. In nucleotides, the CDR3 is TGTGCCAGCAGCTTAACACAGGGGAGGGAGACCCAGTACCTC.

Note on this clonotype: This clone may be a read error of a much larger clone one base away. This chain uses TRBV12-3 or TRBV12-4 with TRBJ1-1; D is uncertain. This CDR3 has 11 residues. The V and J ends lost 5 bases and 5 bases respectively, with 6 bases between them. In nucleotides, the CDR3 is TGTGCCAGCAGTGTATCAACTGAAGCTTTCTTT. This gives the protein CASSVSTEAFF.

This chain joins TRBV19 and TRBJ2-7; D is perhaps TRBD1 or TRBD2 (7 bases each). Per germline, CDR1 LNHDA and CDR2 SQIVND (reference sequence). Trimming stripped 7 bases from V and 3 bases from J, with 19 bases between. The CDR3 has 15 amino acids. The CDR3 nucleotides are TGTGCCAGTACCCCAGGGGGGGGACGTAGCTACGAGCAGTACTTC. Its protein product is CASTPGGGRSYEQYF.

This clonotype was counted only a few times. CDR3 DNA: TGTGCCAGTAACGGCCGGCGTCAGTCGGATGAAAAACTGTTTTTT. Protein: CASNGRRQSDEKLFF. J is TRBJ1-4 and V is TRBV19; D remains unclear. From germline, CDR1 is LNHDA and CDR2 SQIVND (reference sequence). Deletions cut 7 bases from V and 6 bases from J, with 18 bases between. The CDR3 is 15 residues long.

Notes on this clonotype: In this CDR3 the conserved last residue, phenylalanine or tryptophan, is missing, so a read error is likely. The DNA is left out, because the CDR3 cannot be placed on it with certainty; the CDR3 is given as TCRdb lists it. The V call is TRBV29-1, the J call TRBJ1-1; no DNA check was done on the table's D call, TRBD1. The germline gives CDR1 SQVTM, CDR2 ANQGSEA. The CDR3 has 10 residues if both end residues are counted. CDR3: CSVDGGQKVY.

This clonotype was found many times. This chain joins TRBV19 and TRBJ1-5, with 8 bases identical to TRBD1. The CDR3 is 14 amino acids. V lost 10 bases to trimming and J lost 5 bases; unmatched junction nucleotides: 10. The germline CDR1 and CDR2 sequences are LNHDA and SQIVND (reference sequence). The DNA of the CDR3 is TGTGCCACCACGGACAGGGAGATGTATCAGCCCCAGCATTTT. Its protein product is CATTDREMYQPQHF.

This clonotype has a handful of counts. This rearrangement joins TRBV28 to TRBJ2-7, with D uncertain. The germline CDR1 and CDR2 sequences are MDHEN and SYDVKM. Between the trimmed V and J ends, which lost 6 bases and 5 bases, there was a span of 11 bases. The CDR3 has 12 amino acids. The CDR3 spells CASSSLVNEQYF. The CDR3 DNA is TGTGCCAGCAGCTCCCTAGTAAACGAGCAGTACTTC.

The sample holds a few counts of this clonotype. This chain joins TRBV25-1 and TRBJ2-5; D possibly uses TRBD1 or TRBD2 (5 bases each). Trimming took 4 bases from V and 7 from J, leaving 13 bases between them. Germline V gives CDR1 MGHDK, CDR2 SYGVNS. The CDR3 loop spans 13 amino acids. The CDR3 sequence is CASSATQGVTQYF. CDR3 in DNA: TGTGCCAGCAGTGCTACCCAGGGAGTGACCCAGTACTTC.